This T cell receptor (beta chain) is from a study of shared clonotypes between healthy human individuals. Unsorted samples drew genomic DNA from approximately 90 million PBMCs. When replicate PCRs were run on unsorted PBMC, they used 250 to 300 ng DNA, tens of thousands of T cell genomes. Profiled with immunoSEQ multiplex PCR; TCRdb holds only in-frame clones, not every one. Among about 530,000 clones listed, 75% to 80% were seen once. V was pared by 4 bases and J by 2 bases, with 18 bases between. This CDR3 is built from 16 residues. Per the germline V gene, CDR1 is PRHDT and CDR2 is FYEKMQ (reference sequence).

The gene calls are TRBV13 and TRBJ2-7; perhaps TRBD2 as D (5 bases). The sample consisted of PBMCs. The receptor was isolated from a woman between 35 and 50 years old in good health. Some clones in this sample may be carry-over from other donors' samples. The CDR3 sequence is CASSWSGPAPPYEQYF. Written as DNA, the CDR3 is TGTGCCAGCAGCTGGAGCGGTCCGGCCCCACCCTACGAGCAGTACTTC.